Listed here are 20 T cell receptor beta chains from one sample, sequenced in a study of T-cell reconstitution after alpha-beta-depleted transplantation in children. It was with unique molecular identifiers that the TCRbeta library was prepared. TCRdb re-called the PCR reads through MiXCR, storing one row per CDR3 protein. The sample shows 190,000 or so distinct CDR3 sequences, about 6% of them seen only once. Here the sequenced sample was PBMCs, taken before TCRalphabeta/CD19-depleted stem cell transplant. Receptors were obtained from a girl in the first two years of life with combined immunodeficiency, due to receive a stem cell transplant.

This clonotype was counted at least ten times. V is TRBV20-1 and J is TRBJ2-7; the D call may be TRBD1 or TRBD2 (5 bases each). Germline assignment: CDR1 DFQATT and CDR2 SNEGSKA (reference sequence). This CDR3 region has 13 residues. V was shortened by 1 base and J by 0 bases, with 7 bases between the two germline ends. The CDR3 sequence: CSARAGTSYEQYF. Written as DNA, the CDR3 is TGCAGTGCTAGAGCGGGGACCTCCTACGAGCAGTACTTC.

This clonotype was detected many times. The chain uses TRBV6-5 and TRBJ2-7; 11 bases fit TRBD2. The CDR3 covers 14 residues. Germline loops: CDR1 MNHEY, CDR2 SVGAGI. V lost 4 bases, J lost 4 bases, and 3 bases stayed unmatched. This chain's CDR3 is CASSLTSGMYEQYF. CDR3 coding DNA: TGTGCCAGCAGTTTGACTAGCGGGATGTACGAGCAGTACTTC.

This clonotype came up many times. CDR3 sequence: CASSSPRVQYAYEQYF. The DNA for the CDR3 is TGTGCCAGCAGCTCACCCCGGGTGCAGTACGCCTACGAGCAGTACTTC. The chain joins TRBV7-9 to TRBJ2-7; no clear D. Trimming left V 4 bases short and J 2 bases short, with 18 bases between. This CDR3 is 16 amino acids long. Germline V gene sequence: CDR1 SEHNR, CDR2 FQNEAQ (reference sequence).

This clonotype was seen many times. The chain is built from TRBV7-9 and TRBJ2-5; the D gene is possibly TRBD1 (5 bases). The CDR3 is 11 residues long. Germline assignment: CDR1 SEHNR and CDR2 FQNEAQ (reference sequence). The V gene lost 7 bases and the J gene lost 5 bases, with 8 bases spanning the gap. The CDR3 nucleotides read TGTGCCAGCAATTGGGGCGAGACCCAGTACTTC. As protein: CASNWGETQYF.

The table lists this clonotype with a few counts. CDR3 sequence: CASDRLPSYNEQFF. The CDR3 bases are TGTGCCAGTGATAGGTTACCTTCCTACAATGAGCAGTTCTTC. V and J are TRBV2 and TRBJ2-1; no reliable D call. Deletions cut 9 bases from V and 1 base from J, with 13 bases between. Germline V CDR1 and CDR2: SNHLY, FYNNEI. CDR3 length: 14 residues.

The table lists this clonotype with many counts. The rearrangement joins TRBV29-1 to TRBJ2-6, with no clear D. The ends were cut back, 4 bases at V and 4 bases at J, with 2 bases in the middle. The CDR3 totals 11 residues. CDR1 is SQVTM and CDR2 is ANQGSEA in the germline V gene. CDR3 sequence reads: CSVVGANVLTF. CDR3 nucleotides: TGCAGCGTTGTCGGGGCCAACGTCCTGACTTTC. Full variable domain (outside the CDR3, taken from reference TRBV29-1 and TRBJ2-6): SAVISQKPSRDICQRGTSLTIQCQVDSQVTMMFWYRQQPGQSLTLIATANQGSEATYESGFVIDKFPISRPNLTFSTLTVSNMSPEDSSIYLCSVVGANVLTFGAGSRLTVL.

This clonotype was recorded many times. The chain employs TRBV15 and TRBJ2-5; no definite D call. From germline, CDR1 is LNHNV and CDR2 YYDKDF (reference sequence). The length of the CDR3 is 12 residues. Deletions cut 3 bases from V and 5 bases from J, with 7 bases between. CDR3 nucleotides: TGTGCCACCAGCAGCCACCGGGAGACCCAGTACTTC. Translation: CATSSHRETQYF.

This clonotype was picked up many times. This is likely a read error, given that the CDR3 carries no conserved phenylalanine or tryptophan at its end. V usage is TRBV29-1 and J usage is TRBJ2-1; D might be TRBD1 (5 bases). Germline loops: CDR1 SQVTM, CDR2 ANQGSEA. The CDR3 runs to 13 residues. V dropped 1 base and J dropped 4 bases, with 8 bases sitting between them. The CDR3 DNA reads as TGCAGCGTTGAAGGGGGCTGGTACAATGAGCAGTTCTCC. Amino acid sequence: CSVEGGWYNEQFS.

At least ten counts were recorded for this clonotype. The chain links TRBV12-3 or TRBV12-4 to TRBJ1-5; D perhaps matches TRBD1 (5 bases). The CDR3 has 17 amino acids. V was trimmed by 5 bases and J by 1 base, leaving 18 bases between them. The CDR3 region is CASSNGWGRASNQPQHF. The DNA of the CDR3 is TGTGCCAGCAGTAATGGGTGGGGCAGAGCGAGCAATCAGCCCCAGCATTTT.

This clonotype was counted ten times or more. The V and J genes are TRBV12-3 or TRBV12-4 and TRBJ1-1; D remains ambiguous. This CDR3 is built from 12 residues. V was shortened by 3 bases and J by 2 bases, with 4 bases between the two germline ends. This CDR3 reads CASSLFNTEAFF. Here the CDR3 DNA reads TGTGCCAGCAGTTTGTTTAACACTGAAGCTTTCTTT.

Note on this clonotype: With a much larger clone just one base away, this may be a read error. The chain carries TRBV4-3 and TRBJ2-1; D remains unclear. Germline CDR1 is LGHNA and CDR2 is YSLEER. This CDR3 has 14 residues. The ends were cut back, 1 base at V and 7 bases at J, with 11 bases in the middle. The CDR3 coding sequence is TGCGCCAGCAGCCAAGCCTTAGACGGAAATGAGCAGTTCTTC. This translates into CASSQALDGNEQFF.

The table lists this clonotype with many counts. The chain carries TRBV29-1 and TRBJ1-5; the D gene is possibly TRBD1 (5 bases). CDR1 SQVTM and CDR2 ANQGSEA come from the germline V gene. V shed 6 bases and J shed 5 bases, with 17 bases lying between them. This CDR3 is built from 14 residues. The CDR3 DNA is TGCAGCGTCGTTTACCGGGACCGCCATCAGCCCCAGCATTTT. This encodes CSVVYRDRHQPQHF. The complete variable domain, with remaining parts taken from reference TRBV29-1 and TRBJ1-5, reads SAVISQKPSRDICQRGTSLTIQCQVDSQVTMMFWYRQQPGQSLTLIATANQGSEATYESGFVIDKFPISRPNLTFSTLTVSNMSPEDSSIYLCSVVYRDRHQPQHFGDGTRLSIL.

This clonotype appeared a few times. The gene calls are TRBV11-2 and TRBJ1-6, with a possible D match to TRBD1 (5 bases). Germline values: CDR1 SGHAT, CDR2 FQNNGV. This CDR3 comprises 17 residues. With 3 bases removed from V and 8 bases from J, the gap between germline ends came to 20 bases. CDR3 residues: CASSFPQAITGDSPLHF. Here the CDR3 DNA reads TGTGCCAGCAGCTTCCCCCAGGCGATTACAGGCGATTCACCCCTCCACTTT. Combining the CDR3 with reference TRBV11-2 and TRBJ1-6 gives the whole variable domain EAGVAQSPRYKIIEKRQSVAFWCNPISGHATLYWYQQILGQGPKLLIQFQNNGVVDDSQLPKDRFSAERLKGVDSTLKIQPAKLEDSAVYLCASSFPQAITGDSPLHFGNGTRLTVT.

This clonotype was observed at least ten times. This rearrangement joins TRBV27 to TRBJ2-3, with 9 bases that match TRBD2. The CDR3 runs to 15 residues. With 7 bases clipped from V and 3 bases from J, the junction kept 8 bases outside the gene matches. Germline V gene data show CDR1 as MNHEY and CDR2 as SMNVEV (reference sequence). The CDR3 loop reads CASTWASGATDTQYF. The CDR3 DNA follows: TGTGCCAGCACTTGGGCTAGCGGGGCGACAGATACGCAGTATTTT.

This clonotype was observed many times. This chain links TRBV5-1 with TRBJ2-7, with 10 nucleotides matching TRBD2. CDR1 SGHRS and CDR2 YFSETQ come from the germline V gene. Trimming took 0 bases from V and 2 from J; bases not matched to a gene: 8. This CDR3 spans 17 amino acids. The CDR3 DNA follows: TGCGCCAGCAGCTTGGAATTAGCGGGAGGCAATCCCTACGAGCAGTACTTC. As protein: CASSLELAGGNPYEQYF.

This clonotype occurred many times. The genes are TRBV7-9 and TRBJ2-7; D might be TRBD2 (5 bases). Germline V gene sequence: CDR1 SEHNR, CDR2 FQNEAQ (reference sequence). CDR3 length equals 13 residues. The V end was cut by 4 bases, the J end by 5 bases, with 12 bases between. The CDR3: CASSSRRSDEQYF. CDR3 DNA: TGTGCCAGCAGCTCCCGGAGGAGTGACGAGCAGTACTTC.

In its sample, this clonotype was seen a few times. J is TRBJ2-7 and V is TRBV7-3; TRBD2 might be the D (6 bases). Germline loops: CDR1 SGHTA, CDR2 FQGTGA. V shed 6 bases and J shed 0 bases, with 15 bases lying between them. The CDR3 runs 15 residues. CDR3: CASRAVGLSSYEQYF. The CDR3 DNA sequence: TGTGCCAGCAGAGCTGTGGGACTGAGCTCCTACGAGCAGTACTTC.

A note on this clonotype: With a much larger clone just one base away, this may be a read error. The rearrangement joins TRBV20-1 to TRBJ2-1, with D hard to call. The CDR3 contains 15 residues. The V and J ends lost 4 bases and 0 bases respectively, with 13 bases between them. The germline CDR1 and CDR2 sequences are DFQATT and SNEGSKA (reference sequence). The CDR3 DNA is TGCAGTGCTACAGATTACTCAACCTCCTACAATGAGCAGTTCTTC. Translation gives CSATDYSTSYNEQFF.

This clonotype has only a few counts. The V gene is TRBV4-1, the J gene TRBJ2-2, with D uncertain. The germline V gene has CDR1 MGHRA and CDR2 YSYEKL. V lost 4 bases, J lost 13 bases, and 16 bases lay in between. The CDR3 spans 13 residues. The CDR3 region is CASSRDPFNPLFF. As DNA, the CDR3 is TGCGCCAGCAGCCGGGATCCCTTTAATCCGCTGTTTTTT.

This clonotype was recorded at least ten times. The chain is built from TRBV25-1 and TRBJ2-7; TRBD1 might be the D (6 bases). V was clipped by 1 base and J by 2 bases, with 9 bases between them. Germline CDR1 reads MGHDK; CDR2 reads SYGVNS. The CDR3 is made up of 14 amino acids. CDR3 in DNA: TGTGCCAGCAGTGAATCGACAGGTCCCTACGAGCAGTACTTC. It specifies CASSESTGPYEQYF.